A selection of T cell receptor beta chains follows, all from one sample in a study of immune heterogeneity within non-small cell lung tumors. MiXCR, applied by TCRdb to the multiplex PCR reads, yields one record per CDR3 protein. The sample has about 3,000 distinct CDR3 sequences; 45% to 55% are singletons. Sequencing was done on a sample of lung tumor tissue. These receptors originate from a man in his 70s with non-small cell lung cancer. Each CDR3 is given with its conserved first and last residue. Clone size is given for some rows only: seen once, a few or many times, or a class if the clone is expanded.

few,TRBV2,TRBJ1-2,CASGGTGAHGYTF
few,TRBV7-9,TRBJ1-1,CASSPWGGADTEAFF
NA,TRBV11-2,TRBJ2-2,CASSSGGRGPSGELFF
NA,TRBV10-2,TRBJ2-7,CASRNGLQYEQYF
once,TRBV3-1,TRBJ2-7,CASSPRAGGEYEQYF
few,TRBV7-2,TRBJ2-1,CASSPGIADNEQFF
few,TRBV7-2,TRBJ2-1,CASSFYGNEQFF
NA,TRBV19,TRBJ1-4,CASSMGEKLFF
NA,TRBV25-1,TRBJ1-5,CASSEAGGGHQPQHF
NA,TRBV11-2,TRBJ2-1,CASSLGTDYYNEQFF
NA,TRBV28,TRBJ2-7,CASTEGLAYEQYF